This T cell receptor beta chain was obtained from a study of blood T cells in healthy people across ages (dated by TCRdb to between 2015 and 2017). With regard to the full study: In model experiments, roughly one uniquely barcoded TCR beta cDNA molecule per two T cells was captured by template switching. Age-related changes in TCR beta repertoire diversity were measured in the study by deep sequencing normalized with unique cDNA molecular identifiers. Four age groups were formed from the donors: young (average 16 years), middle-aged (approximately 42), aged (62) and long-lived (82). Donors of different ages were randomly distributed across sequencing lanes to avoid experimental bias. Two additional independent replicas of 1 million unique cDNA reads from the same blood draw were analyzed for two donors (one aged 18 to 30 and one aged 80 or older).

The 39 donors, aged roughly 6 to 95 years, were systemically healthy Caucasian individuals from Russia. Ten milliliters of peripheral blood were drawn from each donor into EDTA-treated Vacutainer tubes. Ficoll-Paque density-gradient centrifugation was used to isolate PBMCs, with at least 7 million per sample. Trizol reagent was used to extract total RNA from PBMCs, with at least 6 micrograms per sample. For every donor, flow cytometry on a PBMC aliquot measured the percentage of naive CD45RAhigh/CD27high T cells. The CDR1 and CDR2 encoded by the germline V gene (reference sequence) are DFQATT and SNEGSKA. The CDR3 holds 17 amino acids from the cysteine to the phenylalanine. Left in the record is the CDR3 DNA by itself, 51 bases read in frame from the first base. V is pruned by 1 base and J by 4 bases, leaving 10 bases of the junction without a gene match. Overall study results and their limits: As age increased, observed TCR beta diversity per million T cells dropped in a roughly linear way, and a significant reduction was already evident by age about 40. A strong correlation was found between observed TCR beta diversity and the percentage of naive T cells measured by flow cytometry. Because profiling used bulk unsorted PBMCs, naive and antigen-experienced compartments could not be compared conclusively. Estimates of total diversity based on one million sequenced T cells were considered lower bounds and underestimates. Compared with the aged group, more naive CD4+ T cells, fewer expanded clones and increased TCR diversity were shown by the long-lived group, suggesting age selection. Because the CMV infection status of the donors was unknown, age-related changes in expanded clonotypes may potentially have been confounded.

On this clonotype itself: Its cognate antigen has yet to be identified. Base qualities are not recorded, but no much larger clone differs from it by a single base.

Receptor amplification or capture employed 5' RACE. The run used an Illumina HiSeq 2500. A second PCR of roughly 6 to 12 cycles was performed with a sample-barcoded 5' primer and a J-beta primer mix. A unique molecular identifier was introduced onto each TCR beta cDNA molecule by a template-switch 5' adaptor carrying 12 random nucleotides. Each sample yielded at least 2.5 million CDR3-containing paired-end reads. First-strand cDNA was synthesized from all RNA with the Mint cDNA synthesis kit, primed by a TRBC-specific oligonucleotide. All cDNA was treated with uracil-DNA glycosylase and then went through a first 18-cycle PCR with the universal primers M1SS and BC2_uni_R. The original methods were these. Normalization of each sample was performed by random selection of 1 million high-quality reads, each carrying a distinct molecular identifier. Instead of being binned into consensus sequences, reads that shared molecular identifiers were thrown out. CDR3 identification, clonotype clustering and error correction used MiTCR with a Q25 quality threshold and the strictest error-elimination algorithm. A nonparametric unseen species model using Euler transformation provided a lower-bound estimate of total TCR beta diversity. The public sequencing data were trimmed at Q25 with fastp and processed into clonotypes with MiXCR by TCRdb, which kept only in-frame beta chains. One record per CDR3 amino acid sequence lists the most common genes and DNA. The V and J calls were determined by TCRdb, not by the authors. This sample comprises about 2 million distinct CDR3 sequences, around half of them detected only once. Jointly, the top ten make up less than 2.5% of the sample.

The chain uses TRBV20-1 and TRBJ2-1; TRBD2 matches 10 bases in the middle. This clonotype was sampled from a middle-aged woman in good health. The sample was blood. The CDR3 protein is CSARVGVAGGRYNEQFF. The bases read TGCAGTGCTAGAGTCGGAGTAGCGGGGGGACGTTACAATGAGCAGTTCTTC.